The entry that follows covers one T cell receptor beta chain sequence. Its antigen is not identified. Every one of the patients relapsed after autologous stem cell transplantation (brentuximab vedotin exposure was variable). Germline V gene data show CDR1 as SEHNR and CDR2 as FQNEAQ (reference sequence). The CDR3 sequence is 17 residues long. Trimming took 3 bases from V and 4 from J; bases not matched to a gene: 5. These data are taken from a study of PD-1 blockade in classical Hodgkin lymphoma. Regarding the study as a whole: Sources of repertoire differences remain undefined, possibly disease activity or prior therapy.

Repertoires were generated with immunoSEQ multiplex PCR, while TCRdb's copy carries only in-frame clones and drops some. The sample lists just under 100,000 clones, around 80% occurring once. Sequenced material: peripheral blood mononuclear cells (PBMCs), taken at baseline. This receptor was taken from a human donor with classical Hodgkin lymphoma. The chain combines TRBV7-9 with TRBJ2-1; 14 nucleotides align to TRBD2. As DNA, the CDR3 is TGTGCCAGCAGCTTGGGGACTAGCGGGAGTATATACAATGAGCAGTTCTTC. Translation: CASSLGTSGSIYNEQFF.